This T cell receptor (beta chain) derives from a study of T cells after posttransplantation cyclophosphamide. Busulfan-fludarabine conditioning, marrow transplant, and cyclophosphamide on days +3 and +4 were administered. Sequencing used immunoSEQ multiplex PCR; TCRdb keeps in-frame clones, though not all of them. Of tens of thousands of clones detected, less than 95% appear once; the ten largest clones hold over 2%. Germline CDR1 and CDR2: SGHNT and YYREEE (reference sequence). This CDR3 has 15 amino acids. J lost 4 bases, V lost 3 bases, and 3 bases had no gene match. To note about this clone: Its cognate antigen is unknown.

Regarding the study as a whole: After PTCy, TRB diversity resembled that of CNI/methotrexate controls. TRB overlap between skin or GI tissue T cells and blood was limited. Later blood repertoires were often dominated by clones from the donor CD8+ memory compartment.

The TCR originated in a male patient between 60 and 69 years old who received an allogeneic stem cell transplant from a related donor and was CMV-positive. Some T cells may have come from the graft donor. V and J are TRBV5-4 and TRBJ2-1; 11 positions match TRBD2. Specimen: PBMCs, collected about 60 days after allogeneic stem cell transplant with posttransplant cyclophosphamide. CDR3 protein: CASSSGLAVYNEQFF. Written as DNA, the CDR3 is TGTGCCAGCAGCTCGGGACTAGCGGTATACAATGAGCAGTTCTTC.